These T cell receptor beta chains were read from a single sample in a study of blood T cell repertoires in COVID-19. The table came from immunoSEQ multiplex PCR; TCRdb's copy has only in-frame clones and leaves some out. The sample contains 95,000 to 120,000 clones, about 85% of which appear only once. Sample: peripheral blood. The receptors were sampled from a woman in her 70s with acute or convalescent COVID-19. Each CDR3 is given with its conserved first and last residue. A D gene is named only where the DNA matches it firmly. Expanded clones are given a class, and other clones once, few, many or no size at all.

abundance,j_gene,v_gene,d_gene,CDR3nt,CDR3aa
NA,TRBJ2-7,TRBV28,TRBD1,TGTGCCAGCAGTTCACCCTCCGGGACAGGGTCCTACGAGCAGTACTTC,CASSSPSGTGSYEQYF
NA,TRBJ1-2,TRBV14,NA,TGTGCCAGCAGCCAAGGGACATTCGGCTACACCTTC,CASSQGTFGYTF
NA,TRBJ2-1,TRBV2,TRBD1,TGTGCCAGCAGGGCGAGGGGACAGAGCTCCTACAATGAGCAGTTCTTC,CASRARGQSSYNEQFF
once,TRBJ2-2,TRBV28,TRBD1,TGTGCCAGCAGTTCCACCCTGACAGGGTTCAACACCGGGGAGCTGTTTTTT,CASSSTLTGFNTGELFF
NA,TRBJ2-1,TRBV6-5,TRBD2,TGTGCCAGCAGTATAGCTAGCGGGGGCTACAATGAGCAGTTCTTC,CASSIASGGYNEQFF
NA,TRBJ1-2,TRBV5-1,NA,TGCGCCAGCAGCCGCTTGGTCCCTCCAGGGGAAGGCTACACCTTC,CASSRLVPPGEGYTF
NA,TRBJ1-5,TRBV6-5,NA,TGTGCCAGCAGAATCGGGACAAATAGCAATCAGCCCCAGCATTTT,CASRIGTNSNQPQHF
NA,TRBJ1-2,TRBV4-1,TRBD1,TGCGCCAGCAGCCAAGATAACCTCAGGGGGCCGAATGGCTACACCTTC,CASSQDNLRGPNGYTF
NA,TRBJ2-2,TRBV6-5,TRBD2,TGTGCCAGCAGTCCCCAGCGGGAGTTCGGGGAGCTGTTTTTT,CASSPQREFGELFF
NA,TRBJ2-1,TRBV5-5,TRBD1,TGTGCCAGCAGCCCCACCGGGACAGGGCACTACAATGAGCAGTTCTTC,CASSPTGTGHYNEQFF
once,TRBJ1-3,TRBV18,NA,TGTGCCAGCTCACCAGGCCCCGTGGGCAGGGGATCTGGAAACACCATATATTTT,CASSPGPVGRGSGNTIYF
NA,TRBJ1-1,TRBV27,NA,TGTGCCAGCAGCTCCCTAAGAGGGGGCACTGAAGCTTTCTTT,CASSSLRGGTEAFF
once,TRBJ2-6,TRBV5-4,NA,TGTGCCAGCAGCTTAGACGGGTACTCTGGGGCCAACGTCCTGACTTTC,CASSLDGYSGANVLTF
few,TRBJ1-2,TRBV13,TRBD1,TGTGCCAGCAGCTCCGGGACAGGTGGCGGCTACACCTTC,CASSSGTGGGYTF
NA,TRBJ2-2,TRBV9,TRBD2,TGTGCCAGCAGCGTAGCGGCGGGGGGGACCGGGGAGCTGTTTTTT,CASSVAAGGTGELFF
NA,TRBJ2-2,TRBV10-3,TRBD1,TGTGCCATCAGTGCGGACAGGGGGCCCTCGAACACCGGGGAGCTGTTTTTT,CAISADRGPSNTGELFF
NA,TRBJ1-5,TRBV10-3,NA,TGTGCCATCAGTGAAGGGGGGGATCAGCCCCAGCATTTT,CAISEGGDQPQHF
NA,TRBJ1-2,TRBV6-5,TRBD1,TGTGCCAGCAGGACCTGGACAGGGTCCTATGGCTACACCTTC,CASRTWTGSYGYTF
NA,TRBJ1-1,TRBV13,NA,TGTGCCAGCAGCTTAGACGGCAGGGGAGGGACTGAAGCTTTCTTT,CASSLDGRGGTEAFF
few,TRBJ2-1,TRBV5-1,NA,TGCGCCAGCAGGCTCCCAGCGAACAATGAGCAGTTCTTC,CASRLPANNEQFF
NA,TRBJ1-4,TRBV19,NA,TGTGCCAGTAGTTTCGGACAGTTTAATGAAAAACTGTTTTTT,CASSFGQFNEKLFF
few,TRBJ2-1,TRBV7-9,TRBD1,TGTGCCAGCAGGGAGAGACGGACAGGGAGAGGTGAGCAGTTCTTC,CASRERRTGRGEQFF
NA,TRBJ2-7,TRBV19,TRBD1,TGTGCCAGTAGTATCGACAGGGCCTACGAGCAGTACTTC,CASSIDRAYEQYF
NA,TRBJ1-6,TRBV5-4,NA,TGTGCCAGCAGCTTATCAGGGGTTAGTACGGATTCACCCCTCCACTTT,CASSLSGVSTDSPLHF
NA,TRBJ2-2,TRBV7-2,TRBD2,TGTGCCAGCAGCTTCGTTAGCGGGGGCCATGTCCCCGGGGAGCTGTTTTTT,CASSFVSGGHVPGELFF
once,TRBJ1-5,TRBV7-8,NA,TGTGCCAGCAGGTTCGGAGGGGCGAGCAATCAGCCCCAGCATTTT,CASRFGGASNQPQHF
NA,TRBJ2-1,TRBV4-1,TRBD2,TGCGCCAGCAGCCAAGGGCCGGGACTAGTCAATGAGCAGTTCTTC,CASSQGPGLVNEQFF
NA,TRBJ1-1,TRBV7-2,NA,TGTGCCAGCAGCTTACGGACACTCATGAACACTGAAGCTTTCTTT,CASSLRTLMNTEAFF
NA,TRBJ2-7,TRBV5-6,TRBD1,TGTGCCAGCAGCTTGGACAGGGGATCTAGCTACGAGCAGTACTTC,CASSLDRGSSYEQYF
NA,TRBJ1-5,TRBV7-2,NA,TGTGCCAGCAGCTTAGCCGTTGGGGGCCAGCCCCAGCATTTT,CASSLAVGGQPQHF
once,TRBJ1-6,TRBV13,TRBD1,TGTGCCAGCAGCCTAAGGGACAGGGGGACTTCACCCCTCCACTTT,CASSLRDRGTSPLHF
NA,TRBJ1-4,TRBV28,TRBD1,TGTGCCAGCAGCCCACCGACAGGGATAAATGAAAAACTGTTTTTT,CASSPPTGINEKLFF
NA,TRBJ1-1,TRBV6-2/TRBV6-3,TRBD1,TGTGCCAGCAGTTACCACAGGGGGAGGACTGAAGCTTTCTTT,CASSYHRGRTEAFF